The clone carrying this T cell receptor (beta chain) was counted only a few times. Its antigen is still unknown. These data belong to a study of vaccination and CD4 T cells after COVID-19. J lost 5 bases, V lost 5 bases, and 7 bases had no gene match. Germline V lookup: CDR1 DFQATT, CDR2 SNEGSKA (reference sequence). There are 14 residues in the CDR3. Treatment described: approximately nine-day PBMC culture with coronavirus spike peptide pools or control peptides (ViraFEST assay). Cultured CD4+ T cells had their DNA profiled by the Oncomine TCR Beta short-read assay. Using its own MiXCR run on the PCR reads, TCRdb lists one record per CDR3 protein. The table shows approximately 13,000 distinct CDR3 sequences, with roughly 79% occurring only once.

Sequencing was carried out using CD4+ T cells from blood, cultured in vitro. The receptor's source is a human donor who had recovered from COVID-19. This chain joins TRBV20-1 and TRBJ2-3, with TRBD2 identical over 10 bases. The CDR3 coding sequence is TGCAGTGCTTACCTAGCGGGAGTGAAAGATACGCAGTATTTT. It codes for CSAYLAGVKDTQYF.